Presented here are 28 T cell receptor beta chains from one specimen sequenced in a study of shared clonotypes between healthy human individuals. The data were produced by immunoSEQ multiplex PCR, yet TCRdb's version contains in-frame clones alone and is incomplete. This table has 640,000 or so clones, 72% appearing once. Sequencing was carried out using memory CD4+ T cells sorted from blood. The subset was: CD45RA-negative fraction. The receptors stem from a woman in her 30s in good health.

V usage is TRBV29-1 and J usage is TRBJ2-3; D ambiguous. Trimming shortened V by 4 bases and J by 2 bases, and 10 bases separated the two germline ends. The CDR3 has 13 residues. CDR1 is SQVTM, CDR2 ANQGSEA, per germline. This CDR3 is CSVVPGTTDTQYF. In nucleotides, the CDR3 is TGCAGCGTTGTACCGGGTACCACAGATACGCAGTATTTT.

This clone was detected a few times. The same CDR3 also results from other DNA sequences found in this sample. The chain recombines TRBV30 with TRBJ1-3; D not certain. The CDR3 covers 14 residues. V lost 4 bases, J lost 0 bases, and 10 bases lay in between. CDR1 and CDR2 from the germline V gene are GTSNPN and SVGIG (reference sequence). CDR3 in DNA: TGTGCCTGGACGAAAGGAAGCTCTGGAAACACCATATATTTT. Amino acid sequence: CAWTKGSSGNTIYF.

The rearrangement joins TRBV9 to TRBJ1-4; tentatively, D is TRBD1 (5 bases). The V gene's germline CDR1 is SGDLS and CDR2 YYNGEE. The CDR3 consists of 16 residues. Trimming removed 2 bases at V and 5 bases at J, with 16 bases between. CDR3: CASSVAVTGGNEKLFF. The CDR3 DNA reads TGTGCCAGCAGCGTGGCTGTCACAGGAGGAAATGAAAAACTGTTTTTT.

The chain links TRBV30 to TRBJ2-7, with 13 bases fitting TRBD2. After removal of 3 bases from V and 9 bases from J, the junction contained 11 bases not matched to a gene. CDR1 GTSNPN and CDR2 SVGIG come from the germline V gene (reference sequence). The CDR3 sequence is 15 residues long. CDR3 protein: CAWSGSGTSGIGQYF. For the CDR3, the DNA is TGTGCCTGGAGCGGCTCCGGGACTAGCGGGATAGGGCAGTACTTC.

As for this clone: Other DNA sequences in the sample encode the same CDR3. The chain joins TRBV6-4 to TRBJ2-1, with 10 positions matching TRBD2. Germline loops: CDR1 MRHNA, CDR2 SNTAGT. The length of the CDR3 is 15 residues. The V segment lost 4 bases and the J segment 0 bases; nucleotides outside the gene matches: 0. The CDR3 is CASSVAGGSYNEQFF. The CDR3 nucleotides read TGTGCCAGCAGTGTAGCGGGAGGCTCCTACAATGAGCAGTTCTTC.

V usage is TRBV7-2 and J usage is TRBJ2-7, with D maybe TRBD2 (5 bases). The CDR3 has 16 residues. Germline loops: CDR1 SGHTA, CDR2 FQGNSA. V was clipped by 1 base and J by 0 bases, with 13 bases between them. CDR3 DNA: TGTGCCAGCAGCTTAGTTGCTTTAGGGAGCTCCTACGAGCAGTACTTC. Translating it yields CASSLVALGSSYEQYF.

This clone was detected only once. This chain connects TRBV7-8 to TRBJ2-7, with D uncertain. V was trimmed by 4 bases and J by 4 bases, leaving 14 bases between them. The germline gives CDR1 SGHVS, CDR2 FQNEAQ. This CDR3 spans 14 amino acids. The CDR3 DNA reads as TGTGCCAGCAGCTCGCTGGGTCTTGGTTACGAGCAGTACTTC. Protein product: CASSSLGLGYEQYF.

This clone was seen a single time. The chain is built from TRBV13 and TRBJ2-6, with a weak D call TRBD2 (5 bases). CDR3 length: 17 residues. Trimming stripped 2 bases from V and 4 bases from J, with 15 bases between. Germline CDR1 PRHDT, CDR2 FYEKMQ (reference sequence). The CDR3 DNA reads TGTGCCAGCAGCTTACCGGGGATGGGGTACGGGGCCAACGTCCTGACTTTC. Translated, it gives CASSLPGMGYGANVLTF.

This chain links TRBV5-1 with TRBJ2-3; 7 positions agree with TRBD2. The length of the CDR3 is 14 residues. The V gene end was trimmed by 5 bases and the J gene end by 0 bases; junction bases not matched to a gene: 3. From germline, CDR1 is SGHRS and CDR2 YFSETQ. CDR3 region: CASRSSGSTDTQYF. The CDR3 DNA follows: TGCGCCAGCAGGTCTAGCGGTAGCACAGATACGCAGTATTTT.

The chain couples TRBV19 to TRBJ1-4, with D perhaps TRBD1 (6 bases). Germline V gives CDR1 LNHDA, CDR2 SQIVND (reference sequence). Trimming took off 4 bases at V and 3 bases at J, with 12 bases between the two ends. The length of the CDR3 is 15 residues. The CDR3 DNA sequence: TGTGCCAGTAGTAAATTGGGGGCGGCTAATGAAAAACTGTTTTTT. This gives the protein CASSKLGAANEKLFF.

V is TRBV30 and J is TRBJ2-7; D call uncertain. CDR1 is GTSNPN and CDR2 is SVGIG in the germline V gene (reference sequence). This CDR3 is built from 11 residues. Trimming removed 2 bases at V and 6 bases at J, with 8 bases between. The chain's CDR3 is CAWSLESEQYF. In DNA form, the CDR3 reads TGTGCCTGGAGTCTAGAATCCGAGCAGTACTTC.

The gene calls are TRBV6-6 and TRBJ1-5, with D unclear. V dropped 8 bases and J dropped 3 bases, with 11 bases sitting between them. Germline CDR1 is MNHNY and CDR2 is SVGAGI (reference sequence). The CDR3 runs to 13 residues. The CDR3 region is CASGPGYNQPQHF. CDR3 bases: TGTGCCAGCGGTCCGGGCTACAATCAGCCCCAGCATTTT.

The gene calls are TRBV6-5 and TRBJ1-4; unclear D gene. V gave up 7 bases and J gave up 5 bases, with 8 bases separating them. The germline gives CDR1 MNHEY, CDR2 SVGAGI. The CDR3 consists of 12 residues. The CDR3 spells CASTSWNEKLFF. The CDR3 DNA is TGTGCCAGCACATCGTGGAATGAAAAACTGTTTTTT.

This clone occurred a few times. This rearrangement joins TRBV7-6 to TRBJ2-3; the match to TRBD2 covers 7 bases. The CDR3 sequence is 14 residues long. The J segment lost 2 bases and the V segment lost 5 bases, leaving 4 bases of the junction unmatched. Germline V lookup: CDR1 SGHVS, CDR2 FNYEAQ. Written as DNA, the CDR3 is TGTGCCAGCAGCCCCGGGGGGAACACAGATACGCAGTATTTT. Translation gives CASSPGGNTDTQYF.

The chain is built from TRBV28 and TRBJ2-5; 7 positions agree with TRBD2. The V segment lost 3 bases and the J segment 5 bases; nucleotides outside the gene matches: 9. The germline CDR1 and CDR2 sequences are MDHEN and SYDVKM. This CDR3 comprises 15 residues. CDR3 in amino acids: CASSFGGAGFETQYF. As DNA, the CDR3 is TGTGCCAGCAGTTTCGGAGGAGCGGGATTTGAGACCCAGTACTTC. The whole variable domain, remainder taken from reference TRBV28 and TRBJ2-5, is DVKVTQSSRYLVKRTGEKVFLECVQDMDHENMFWYRQDPGLGLRLIYFSYDVKMKEKGDIPEGYSVSREKKERFSLILESASTNQTSMYLCASSFGGAGFETQYFGPGTRLLVL.

This chain links TRBV15 with TRBJ2-7; 7 bases are shared with TRBD2. Germline CDR1 LNHNV, CDR2 YYDKDF (reference sequence). Trimming removed 2 bases from V and 4 bases from J; junction bases left unmatched: 8. The CDR3 sequence is 15 residues long. The CDR3 is CATSRNRLADYEQYF. The CDR3 nucleotides read TGTGCCACCAGCAGAAACCGGCTAGCGGATTACGAGCAGTACTTC. Complete variable domain (other parts from reference TRBV15 and TRBJ2-7): DAMVIQNPRYQVTQFGKPVTLSCSQTLNHNVMYWYQQKSSQAPKLLFHYYDKDFNNEADTPDNFQSRRPNTSFCFLDIRSPGLGDTAMYLCATSRNRLADYEQYFGPGTRLTVT.

The chain uses TRBV12-5 and TRBJ2-2; D unclear. CDR1 is LGHNT, CDR2 FRNRAP, per germline. V lost 0 bases and J lost 2, with 10 bases in between. The CDR3 has 16 amino acids. CDR3 in amino acids: CASGLVIGSNTGELFF. CDR3 bases: TGTGCTAGTGGTTTGGTCATAGGGTCTAACACCGGGGAGCTGTTTTTT. The full variable domain, completed using reference TRBV12-5 and TRBJ2-2, is DARVTQTPRHKVTEMGQEVTMRCQPILGHNTVFWYRQTMMQGLELLAYFRNRAPLDDSGMPKDRFSAEMPDATLATLKIQPSEPRDSAVYFCASGLVIGSNTGELFFGEGSRLTVL.

The chain couples TRBV28 to TRBJ2-7; D possibly uses TRBD1 or TRBD2 (6 bases each). Trimming cost V 2 bases and J 3 bases, with 14 bases left between them. This CDR3 contains 15 residues. CDR1 and CDR2 from the germline V gene are MDHEN and SYDVKM. The CDR3 protein is CASSLAGQGLYEQYF. CDR3 DNA sequence: TGTGCCAGCAGTTTAGCGGGGCAGGGGCTCTACGAGCAGTACTTC.

A word on this clone: Other DNA sequences within the sample encode an identical CDR3. The V gene is TRBV2, the J gene TRBJ2-7; no definite D call. This CDR3 is built from 11 residues. Germline values: CDR1 SNHLY, CDR2 FYNNEI. Trimming shortened V by 5 bases and J by 4 bases, and 6 bases separated the two germline ends. The CDR3 spells CASSPKYEQYF. In DNA form, the CDR3 reads TGTGCCAGCAGTCCAAAATACGAGCAGTACTTC.

The CDR3 DNA is TGTGCCAGCACAGTCCCCTCAGGGGGCGCAGGCTATGGCTACACCTTC. Translated, it gives CASTVPSGGAGYGYTF. V is TRBV28 and J is TRBJ1-2; TRBD1 matches at 8 bases. V lost 7 bases and J lost 4; bases outside the gene matches: 14. The CDR3 spans 16 residues. Germline loops: CDR1 MDHEN, CDR2 SYDVKM.

The gene calls are TRBV28 and TRBJ1-5; D unclear. CDR1 is MDHEN, CDR2 SYDVKM, per germline. Trimming took 7 bases from V and 5 from J, leaving 15 bases between them. The CDR3 sequence is 14 residues long. The CDR3 loop is CASTPSAPHQPQHF. DNA for the CDR3: TGTGCCAGCACCCCGTCGGCCCCGCATCAGCCCCAGCATTTT.

This clone was recorded a few times. The chain employs TRBV6-1 and TRBJ2-5; 11 nucleotides match TRBD1. CDR1 and CDR2 (germline): MNHNS, SASEGT. V dropped 3 bases and J dropped 5; count of bases not matched to a gene: 8. This CDR3 is built from 16 residues. CDR3 region: CASSDQSGTGGETQYF. The DNA for the CDR3 is TGTGCCAGCAGTGACCAATCCGGGACAGGGGGTGAGACCCAGTACTTC.

The chain combines TRBV7-8 with TRBJ2-5, with D possibly TRBD2 on 5 matching bases. This CDR3 comprises 13 residues. Per the germline V gene, CDR1 is SGHVS and CDR2 is FQNEAQ. The V end lost 1 base, the J end lost 5 bases, and 8 bases lay between the germline ends. In DNA, the CDR3 is TGTGCCAGCAGCTTAGACCTAGCCGAGACCCAGTACTTC. Translated: CASSLDLAETQYF.

The chain recombines TRBV18 with TRBJ2-5; 13 bases match TRBD2. CDR3 length: 16 residues. Trimming took 3 bases from V and 5 from J; bases not matched to a gene: 6. Germline V gives CDR1 KGHSH, CDR2 LQKENI. The CDR3 nucleotides read TGTGCCAGCTCACCCCCCGGGACTAGCGGGATTGAGACCCAGTACTTC. Translating it yields CASSPPGTSGIETQYF.

Here the CDR3 reads CASSLDLRSGANVLTF. CDR3 nucleotides: TGTGCCAGCAGCTTGGACCTGCGCTCTGGGGCCAACGTCCTGACTTTC. The gene calls are TRBV5-4 and TRBJ2-6, with D uncertain. Per germline, CDR1 SGHNT and CDR2 YYREEE (reference sequence). V was shortened by 0 bases and J by 0 bases, with 7 bases between the two germline ends. CDR3 length: 16 residues.

This clone was seen more than once but under ten times. The chain joins TRBV7-2 to TRBJ2-3, with D unresolved. V was trimmed by 1 base and J by 4 bases, leaving 12 bases between them. CDR3 length: 15 amino acids. CDR1 and CDR2 (germline): SGHTA, FQGNSA. CDR3 nucleotides: TGTGCCAGCAGCTTAGTGGTCTTGGTCGCAGATACGCAGTATTTT. This gives the protein CASSLVVLVADTQYF.

The chain links TRBV4-1 to TRBJ2-5; D may be TRBD2 (5 bases). Trimming took 2 bases from V and 3 from J, leaving 10 bases between them. From germline, CDR1 is MGHRA and CDR2 YSYEKL. The CDR3 runs 14 residues. CDR3 coding DNA: TGCGCCAGCAGCCAATTTGACTATAAAGAGACCCAGTACTTC. Protein product: CASSQFDYKETQYF.

The chain joins TRBV2 to TRBJ2-7, with TRBD2 as a possible D gene (6 bases). Looked up from germline, CDR1 is SNHLY and CDR2 is FYNNEI. This CDR3 spans 14 amino acids. Trimming took 4 bases from V and 3 from J, leaving 13 bases between them. This chain's CDR3 is CASSGFGGNYEQYF. In nucleotides, the CDR3 is TGTGCCAGCAGTGGTTTTGGCGGGAACTACGAGCAGTACTTC.